This T cell receptor beta chain is drawn from a study of T cells in Graves' hyperthyroidism and ophthalmopathy. Trimming took 3 bases from V and 4 from J; bases not matched to a gene: 13. The CDR3 consists of 17 residues. Looked up from germline, CDR1 is LNHNV and CDR2 is YYDKDF (reference sequence). Amplification of TCR beta CDR3 regions was performed using RNA transcripts as template. The primer set for the first-round RT-PCR of the TCR CDR3 was HTBI. TCRdb re-called the multiplex PCR reads with MiXCR, one entry per CDR3 protein. The sample has 400,000 or so distinct CDR3 sequences, 11% to 15% seen once. This clonotype was observed a handful of times.

The sample taken for sequencing was blood. This clonotype was sampled from a man in his fifties with Graves' ophthalmopathy. The chain couples TRBV15 to TRBJ2-3; TRBD2 matches at 7 bases. The CDR3 loop is CATSRARGGSAADTQYF. For the CDR3, the DNA is TGTGCCACCAGCAGGGCGCGCGGGGGTTCAGCCGCAGATACGCAGTATTTT.